This paragraph reports one T cell receptor (beta chain). This sample was included in a study of cytomegalovirus exposure and HLA in healthy donors. On the study more broadly: The roughly 110 validation repertoires were produced on the same platform as the 550 to 700 repertoires of the first cohort. This was reported in a later analysis.

Germline V gene data show CDR1 as KGHSH and CDR2 as LQKENI. The V gene end was trimmed by 2 bases and the J gene end by 1 base; junction bases not matched to a gene: 1. The CDR3 runs 14 residues. TCRdb keeps only in-frame clones here, not all; method: immunoSEQ multiplex PCR. The sample includes some 120,000 clones, 80% to 90% of them seen just once. The TCR originated in a woman aged 18 to 35 in good health and CMV-seronegative. The specimen was PBMCs. The J gene is TRBJ1-1, the V gene TRBV18, with 7 bases that match TRBD1. The CDR3 spells CASSPGTENTEAFF. Here the CDR3 DNA reads TGTGCCAGCTCACCAGGGACAGAGAACACTGAAGCTTTCTTT.